The entry that follows covers one T cell receptor (beta chain) sequence. The target of this receptor is not known. No base quality values were provided; no much bigger clone lies one nucleotide off. The record originates from a study of T cell responses to AZD1222 COVID-19 vaccine (dated by TCRdb to the early 2020s). With regard to the full study: AZD1222 recipients with second doses at about 4 weeks or about 12 weeks were pooled, because spike-specific TCR depth and breadth did not differ between schedules. Trial participants were enrolled into age subgroups of 18-55, 56-69 and 70-plus years, which contained approximately 150, 28 and 58 TCR-sequenced participants, respectively. A total of approximately 240 trial participants underwent TCR sequencing, of whom 200 to 220 had received two doses of AZD1222 and 26 had received two doses of the MenACWY control vaccine. Here is what the overall study found, with its caveats: Epitopes outside the regions mutated in the B.1.351 and B.1.1.7 variants were reportedly recognized by nearly half of the unique spike-specific TCRs. Because no samples from the day 14 peak response were available, repertoires could be characterized only after the peak T cell response. Spike-specific TCR breadth and depth rose significantly after two AZD1222 doses compared with day 0 and with MenACWY recipients. The vaccine-associated CD4 TCRs covered the entire spike protein, and the dominant responses fell in regions 160-218 and 743-854. The 56-69-year group was small, and its depth increase did not reach significance, likely because of low power. Only five to seven AZD1222 recipients were SARS-CoV-2 seropositive at baseline, limiting conclusions about previously exposed vaccinees. Most participants were white British and females outnumbered males, and the authors suggested that clonal diversity may have been underestimated.

The time point label, read with the paper, signifies: baseline before first vaccination. Samples from vaccinated people were obtained from the UK trials COV001 and COV002, which included a single-blind randomized controlled phase 2/3 trial of AZD1222 (ChAdOx1 nCoV-19) in healthy adults. Trial participant PBMC samples were collected at day 0 and day 28 after the second dose for TCRbeta chain sequencing. The germline V gene specifies MDHEN as CDR1 and SYDVKM as CDR2. The CDR3 holds 14 amino acids from the cysteine to the phenylalanine. Only the CDR3 region is kept as DNA, spanning 42 bases read in frame from base 1. Here V drops 7 bases and J drops 4 bases, and the junction holds 7 bases not matched to any gene. The CDR3 regions of human TCRbeta chains were analyzed by immunosequencing. The authors processed their data as follows. Repertoire TCRs were matched against a reference library of SARS-CoV-2-specific TCRs generated with the MIRA antigen-specificity platform. Breadth was defined as the fraction of unique TCRs that were SARS-CoV-2-associated. Depth was defined as the fraction of total T cells that were SARS-CoV-2-associated. Each spike-specific TCR was assigned to its reactive spike region and to a CD4 or CD8 class using the MIRA data. Log10-transformed breadth and depth values were compared by one-way ANOVA with Sidak's multiple comparisons tests. This is the immuneACCESS table as TCRdb keeps it, with only in-frame sequences that have V and J called. A part of the clones is gone; compared with another copy, unresolved V genes explain less than half, and the rest is unexplained. That table supplies the V and J calls and clone size; D and trimming were determined from the DNA. This sample lists roughly 150,000 clones; approximately 85% were detected once. The ten most abundant clones make up under 9.5% of the sample.

This sequence uses TRBV28 and TRBJ1-5, with 7 bases matching TRBD1. The specimen comprised peripheral blood, sampled on day 0 of AZD1222 vaccination. The receptor was derived from an adult in good health. For the CDR3, the sequence is CASTTMTGNQPQHF. The nucleotide sequence is TGTGCCAGCACCACCATGACAGGGAATCAGCCCCAGCATTTT.